What follows is one T cell receptor beta chain and its context. This entry is derived from a study of T cell changes during pregnancy in multiple sclerosis. TCRdb's copy holds only in-frame clones and misses some; the assay was immunoSEQ multiplex PCR. Of just under 65,000 clones listed, 91% are singletons. The material was peripheral blood, obtained in the third trimester of pregnancy. The TCR comes from a female donor in good health, enrolled as a control in a pregnancy study.

The DNA for the CDR3 is TGTGCCACGCGACAGGGGGCTATCACTGAAGCTTTCTTT. Its translation is CATRQGAITEAFF. The chain links TRBV19 to TRBJ1-1, with 10 bases identical to TRBD1. This CDR3 spans 13 amino acids. CDR1 is LNHDA, CDR2 SQIVND, per germline (reference sequence). The V gene end was trimmed by 10 bases and the J gene end by 4 bases; junction bases not matched to a gene: 6.